Below are 18 T cell receptor beta chains sequenced from a single sample in a study of cytomegalovirus exposure and HLA in healthy donors. The primer mix had 60 Vbeta and 13 Jbeta primers. Libraries were prepared by immunoSEQ multiplex PCR; TCRdb keeps only in-frame clonotypes and omits some of them. The table shows about 120,000 clones, with around 76% occurring only once. The sequencing input was PBMCs. These receptors came from a male donor in good health and CMV-seronegative.

The CDR3 DNA reads TGTGCCAGCAGTTTACCGGGGATGGGCAATCAGCCCCAGCATTTT. Translating gives CASSLPGMGNQPQHF. The chain has TRBV28 and TRBJ1-5; no firm D call. The CDR3 consists of 15 residues. In germline, CDR1 is MDHEN, CDR2 SYDVKM. V was cut by 2 bases and J by 2 bases, with 10 bases left in between.

The chain links TRBV9 to TRBJ2-1, with TRBD2 as a possible D gene (6 bases). Germline V gene lookup returns CDR1 SGDLS and CDR2 YYNGEE. V gave up 0 bases and J gave up 0 bases, with 13 bases separating them. The CDR3 has 17 residues. CDR3: CASSVAPGLSSYNEQFF. CDR3 nucleotide sequence: TGTGCCAGCAGCGTAGCCCCGGGACTCAGCTCCTACAATGAGCAGTTCTTC.

The chain employs TRBV7-2 and TRBJ1-4; 8 nucleotides line up with TRBD1. Unmatched junction bases numbered 7, after V lost 5 bases and J lost 8 bases. Per the germline V gene, CDR1 is SGHTA and CDR2 is FQGNSA. This CDR3 comprises 14 residues. CDR3 bases: TGTGCCAGCAGCCGACAGGGGCGAGGCGAAAAACTGTTTTTT. Translating gives CASSRQGRGEKLFF.

In its sample, this clone was seen a few times. V gene TRBV7-3 combines with J gene TRBJ2-5; TRBD2 agrees at 7 bases. CDR3 length: 16 amino acids. Germline loops: CDR1 SGHTA, CDR2 FQGTGA. J gave up 4 bases and V 5 bases, and 13 bases lay outside the gene matches. The CDR3 loop reads CASSPHGGGRGETQYF. In DNA form, the CDR3 reads TGTGCCAGCAGCCCGCATGGGGGGGGACGGGGAGAGACCCAGTACTTC.

The V and J genes are TRBV7-9 and TRBJ1-1; perhaps TRBD1 as D (5 bases). V was trimmed by 6 bases and J by 5 bases, leaving 16 bases between them. The CDR3 is made up of 14 amino acids. Per germline, CDR1 SEHNR and CDR2 FQNEAQ (reference sequence). The CDR3 protein is CASRASPGGTEAFF. The CDR3 nucleotides are TGTGCCAGCAGAGCATCCCCCGGGGGTACTGAAGCTTTCTTT.

This clone was found a few times. This chain joins TRBV30 and TRBJ1-4; D not resolved. CDR1 and CDR2 (germline): GTSNPN, SVGIG (reference sequence). CDR3 length: 10 residues. Trimming left V 4 bases short and J 8 bases short, with 5 bases between. The CDR3 loop reads CAWKQEKLFF. Written as DNA, the CDR3 is TGTGCCTGGAAACAGGAAAAACTGTTTTTT.

V is TRBV12-5 and J is TRBJ2-5; 9 bases are a match to TRBD1. CDR1 and CDR2 (germline): LGHNT, FRNRAP. CDR3 length: 16 residues. Losses at the gene ends were 7 bases for V and 1 base for J; bases not matched to a gene: 10. The CDR3 bases are TGTGCTAGTGCTAGTCCGGGACAGGGCCCCCAAGAGACCCAGTACTTC. This gives the protein CASASPGQGPQETQYF.

The chain has TRBV7-6 and TRBJ2-1; the match to TRBD2 covers 7 bases. V gave up 2 bases and J gave up 7 bases; unmatched junction bases: 5. CDR3 size: 14 residues. Germline assignment: CDR1 SGHVS and CDR2 FNYEAQ. The CDR3 is CASSLRGGENEQFF. CDR3 nucleotides: TGTGCCAGCAGCTTACGGGGAGGGGAGAATGAGCAGTTCTTC.

This chain uses TRBV5-1 with TRBJ1-4; TRBD1 matches at 7 bases. Germline CDR1 and CDR2: SGHRS and YFSETQ. The CDR3 loop spans 14 amino acids. The V gene end was trimmed by 0 bases and the J gene end by 8 bases; junction bases not matched to a gene: 4. The CDR3 bases are TGCGCCAGCAGCTTGGGACAGGGAGAAGAAAAACTGTTTTTT. It is translated as CASSLGQGEEKLFF.

The chain carries TRBV7-2 and TRBJ2-3; weak D call: TRBD1 (6 bases). Germline V gives CDR1 SGHTA, CDR2 FQGNSA. The germline V and J ends were trimmed by 10 bases and 5 bases, with 16 bases remaining between them. CDR3 length: 13 residues. CDR3 loop: CATNRERGDTQYF. DNA of the CDR3: TGTGCCACTAACAGGGAAAGGGGAGATACGCAGTATTTT.

V usage is TRBV19 and J usage is TRBJ2-2; tentatively, D is TRBD2 (5 bases). The CDR3 has 14 amino acids. Germline loops: CDR1 LNHDA, CDR2 SQIVND (reference sequence). V lost 6 bases and J lost 2, with 10 bases in between. The CDR3 spells CASRAAENTGELFF. In nucleotides, the CDR3 is TGTGCCAGTAGAGCGGCAGAAAACACCGGGGAGCTGTTTTTT. Full variable domain (remainder filled in from reference TRBV19 and TRBJ2-2): DGGITQSPKYLFRKEGQNVTLSCEQNLNHDAMYWYRQDPGQGLRLIYYSQIVNDFQKGDIAEGYSVSREKKESFPLTVTSAQKNPTAFYLCASRAAENTGELFFGEGSRLTVL.

This chain links TRBV5-1 with TRBJ1-2; tentative D call: TRBD1 (6 bases). The V end lost 7 bases, the J end lost 9 bases, and 19 bases lay between the germline ends. Germline-derived CDR1 and CDR2 are SGHRS and YFSETQ. The CDR3 is 13 amino acids. CDR3 amino acids: CASGSTGQISYTF. CDR3 nucleotide sequence: TGCGCCAGCGGATCGACAGGCCAAATCAGCTACACCTTC.

The rearrangement joins TRBV5-8 to TRBJ1-1, with unresolved D. Germline values: CDR1 SGHTS, CDR2 YDEGEE. V was clipped by 7 bases and J by 6 bases, with 25 bases between them. The CDR3 is made up of 16 amino acids. CDR3 in DNA: TGTGCCAGCGGCTCGCCTTTCTTGGGGATGGGAGCTGAAGCTTTCTTT. This translates into CASGSPFLGMGAEAFF. The complete variable domain, with remaining parts taken from reference TRBV5-8 and TRBJ1-1, reads EAGVTQSPTHLIKTRGQQATLRCSPISGHTSVYWYQQALGLGLQFLLWYDEGEERNRGNFPPRFSGRQFPNYSSELNVNALELEDSALYLCASGSPFLGMGAEAFFGQGTRLTVV.

This CDR3 is CASSHRDHSGNTIYF. The CDR3 DNA is TGTGCCAGCAGCCACAGGGACCACTCTGGAAACACCATATATTTT. This chain connects TRBV7-2 to TRBJ1-3; D possibly corresponds to TRBD1 (6 bases). CDR3 length: 15 residues. CDR1 is SGHTA, CDR2 FQGNSA, per germline. V shed 5 bases and J shed 0 bases, with 11 bases lying between them. The whole variable domain, remainder taken from reference TRBV7-2 and TRBJ1-3, is GAGVSQSPSNKVTEKGKDVELRCDPISGHTALYWYRQSLGQGLEFLIYFQGNSAPDKSGLPSDRFSAERTGGSVSTLTIQRTQQEDSAVYLCASSHRDHSGNTIYFGEGSWLTVV.

The genes are TRBV7-2 and TRBJ2-7; 10 bases are shared with TRBD2. This CDR3 is 18 amino acids long. Germline V gene sequence: CDR1 SGHTA, CDR2 FQGNSA. J was trimmed by 5 bases and V by 1 base; bases with no gene match: 14. This chain's CDR3 is CASSLGPRLAGENDEQYF. For the CDR3, the DNA is TGTGCCAGCAGCTTAGGGCCCAGACTAGCGGGTGAGAACGACGAGCAGTACTTC.

V is TRBV11-1 and J is TRBJ2-3; D is unclear. From germline, CDR1 is SGHAT and CDR2 FQDESV (reference sequence). Deletions cut 4 bases from V and 1 base from J, with 18 bases between. The CDR3 sequence is 17 residues long. Written as DNA, the CDR3 is TGTGCCAGCAGCTCCCGGGTTCCGCTTTCAGGCACAGATACGCAGTATTTT. It encodes CASSSRVPLSGTDTQYF.

In regard to this clone: Other nucleotide sequences from this sample produce the same CDR3. The J gene is TRBJ2-1, the V gene TRBV5-4, with D possibly matching TRBD1 (6 bases). V was pared by 1 base and J by 3 bases, with 8 bases between. Germline values: CDR1 SGHNT, CDR2 YYREEE (reference sequence). The CDR3 is 14 amino acids. The CDR3 spells CASSLTGSYNEQFF. CDR3 nucleotide sequence: TGTGCCAGCAGCTTGACAGGGAGCTACAATGAGCAGTTCTTC.

The chain is built from TRBV6-1 and TRBJ2-3; weak D call: TRBD1 (5 bases). Germline CDR1 is MNHNS and CDR2 is SASEGT. Trimming cost V 0 bases and J 0 bases, with 7 bases left between them. The length of the CDR3 is 15 residues. The chain's CDR3 is CASSEAPGSTDTQYF. Here the CDR3 DNA reads TGTGCCAGCAGTGAAGCCCCAGGGAGCACAGATACGCAGTATTTT.